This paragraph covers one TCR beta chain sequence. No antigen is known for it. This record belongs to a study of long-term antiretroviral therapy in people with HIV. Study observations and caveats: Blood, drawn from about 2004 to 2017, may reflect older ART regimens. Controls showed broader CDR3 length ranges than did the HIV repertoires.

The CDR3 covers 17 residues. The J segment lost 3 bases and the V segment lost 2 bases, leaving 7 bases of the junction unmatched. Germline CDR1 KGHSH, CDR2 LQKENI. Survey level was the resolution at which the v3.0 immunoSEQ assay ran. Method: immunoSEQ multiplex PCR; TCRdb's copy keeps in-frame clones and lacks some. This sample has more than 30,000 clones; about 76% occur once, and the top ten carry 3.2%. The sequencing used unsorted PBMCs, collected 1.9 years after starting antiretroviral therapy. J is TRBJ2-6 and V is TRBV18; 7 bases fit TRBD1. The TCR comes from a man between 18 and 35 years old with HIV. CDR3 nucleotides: TGTGCCAGCTCACCAATCGACACAGGGGATGGGGCCAACGTCCTGACTTTC. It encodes CASSPIDTGDGANVLTF. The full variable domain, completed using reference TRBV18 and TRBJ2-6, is NAGVMQNPRHLVRRRGQEARLRCSPMKGHSHVYWYRQLPEEGLKFMVYLQKENIIDESGMPKERFSAEFPKEGPSILRIQQVVRGDSAAYFCASSPIDTGDGANVLTFGAGSRLTVL.